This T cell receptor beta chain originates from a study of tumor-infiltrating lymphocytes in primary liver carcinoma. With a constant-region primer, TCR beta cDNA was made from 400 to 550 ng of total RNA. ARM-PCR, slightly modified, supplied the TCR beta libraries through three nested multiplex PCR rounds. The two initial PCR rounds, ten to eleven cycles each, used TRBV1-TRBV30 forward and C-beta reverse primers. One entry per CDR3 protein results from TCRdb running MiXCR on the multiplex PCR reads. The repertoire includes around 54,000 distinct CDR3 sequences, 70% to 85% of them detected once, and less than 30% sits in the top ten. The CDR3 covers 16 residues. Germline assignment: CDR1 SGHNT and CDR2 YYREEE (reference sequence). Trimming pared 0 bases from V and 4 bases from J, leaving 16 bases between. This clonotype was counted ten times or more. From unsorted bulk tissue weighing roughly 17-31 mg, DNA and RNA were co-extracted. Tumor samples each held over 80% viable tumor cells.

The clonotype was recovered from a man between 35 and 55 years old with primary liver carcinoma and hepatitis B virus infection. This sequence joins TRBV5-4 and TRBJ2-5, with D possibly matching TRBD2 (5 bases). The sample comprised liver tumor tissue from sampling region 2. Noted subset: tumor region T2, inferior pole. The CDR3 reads CASSLGLAGGGETQYF. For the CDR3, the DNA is TGTGCCAGCAGCTTGGGTCTAGCCGGTGGCGGAGAGACCCAGTACTTC.